The entry that follows covers one T cell receptor (beta chain) sequence. Clones were sequenced by immunoSEQ multiplex PCR, and TCRdb holds only the in-frame ones, with some missing. The repertoire consists of around 300,000 clones, with about 90% occurring once and the leading ten covering 3.7%. This sample stems from a study of blood T cell repertoires in COVID-19. Study-level background: Acute-phase and convalescent COVID-19 samples originated in the United States, Italy and Spain.

Trimming shortened V by 2 bases and J by 6 bases, and 11 bases separated the two germline ends. From germline, CDR1 is SGDLS and CDR2 YYNGEE. The CDR3 is 13 residues long. Specimen: peripheral blood. The rearrangement joins TRBV9 to TRBJ1-2; D is undetermined. This clonotype originated in a woman between 40 and 55 years old with acute or convalescent COVID-19. This CDR3 is CASSVPFTDGYTF. The CDR3 nucleotides read TGTGCCAGCAGCGTCCCTTTCACGGATGGCTACACCTTC. Full variable domain (rest looked up from reference TRBV9 and TRBJ1-2): DSGVTQTPKHLITATGQRVTLRCSPRSGDLSVYWYQQSLDQGLQFLIQYYNGEERAKGNILERFSAQQFPDLHSELNLSSLELGDSALYFCASSVPFTDGYTFGSGTRLTVV.